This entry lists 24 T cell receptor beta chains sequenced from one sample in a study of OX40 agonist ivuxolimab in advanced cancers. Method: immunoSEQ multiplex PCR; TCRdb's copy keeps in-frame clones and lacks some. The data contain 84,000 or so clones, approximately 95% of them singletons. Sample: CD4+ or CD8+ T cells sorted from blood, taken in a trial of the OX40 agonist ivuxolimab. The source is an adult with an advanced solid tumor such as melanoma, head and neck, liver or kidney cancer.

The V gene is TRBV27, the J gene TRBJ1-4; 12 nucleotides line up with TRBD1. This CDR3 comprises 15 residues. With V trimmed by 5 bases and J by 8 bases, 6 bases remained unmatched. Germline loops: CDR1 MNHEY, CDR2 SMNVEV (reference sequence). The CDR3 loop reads CASSIGTGGREKLFF. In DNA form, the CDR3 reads TGTGCCAGCAGTATCGGGACAGGGGGCAGAGAAAAACTGTTTTTT.

CDR3 in amino acids: CASSWDPSYEQYF. In DNA form, the CDR3 reads TGTGCCAGCAGCTGGGACCCATCCTACGAGCAGTACTTC. The chain uses TRBV11-3 and TRBJ2-7; D could derive from TRBD1 or TRBD2 (5 bases each). The germline gives CDR1 SGHNT, CDR2 YENEEA. The CDR3 covers 13 residues. V lost 4 bases and J 1 base, leaving 8 bases between the germline ends.

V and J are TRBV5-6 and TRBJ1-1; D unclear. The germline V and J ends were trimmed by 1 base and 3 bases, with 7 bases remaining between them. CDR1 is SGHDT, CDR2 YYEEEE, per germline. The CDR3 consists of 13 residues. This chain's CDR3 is CASSLSGYTEAFF. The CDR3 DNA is TGTGCCAGCAGCTTGTCTGGGTACACTGAAGCTTTCTTT.

As DNA, the CDR3 is TGTGCCAGCAGTTACGGGGGTTTTGGGTACGAGCAGTACTTC. It yields the protein CASSYGGFGYEQYF. The rearrangement links TRBV6-5 to TRBJ2-7; D may correspond to TRBD1 or TRBD2 (5 bases each). The CDR3 contains 14 residues. With 2 bases removed from V and 4 bases from J, the gap between germline ends came to 12 bases. The V gene's germline CDR1 is MNHEY and CDR2 SVGAGI.

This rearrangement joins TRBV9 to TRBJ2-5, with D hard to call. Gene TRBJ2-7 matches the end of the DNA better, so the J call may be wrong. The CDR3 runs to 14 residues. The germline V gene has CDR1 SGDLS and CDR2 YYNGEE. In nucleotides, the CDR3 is TGTGCCAGCAGCGTAGGGGGATGGGCCTACGAGCAGTACTTC. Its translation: CASSVGGWAYEQYF.

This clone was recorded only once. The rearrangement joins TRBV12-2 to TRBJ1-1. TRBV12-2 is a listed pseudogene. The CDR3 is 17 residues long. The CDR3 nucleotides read TGTGCAAGTCGCTTATTTGCTCAGAAGAGCGTGAACACTGAAGCTTTCTTT. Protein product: CASRLFAQKSVNTEAFF.

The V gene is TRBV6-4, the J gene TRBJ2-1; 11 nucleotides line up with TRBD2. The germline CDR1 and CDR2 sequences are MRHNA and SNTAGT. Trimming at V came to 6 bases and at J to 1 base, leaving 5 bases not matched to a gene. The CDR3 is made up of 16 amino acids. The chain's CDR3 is CASRLAGESSYNEQFF. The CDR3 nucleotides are TGTGCCAGCAGACTAGCGGGAGAGTCGTCCTACAATGAGCAGTTCTTC.

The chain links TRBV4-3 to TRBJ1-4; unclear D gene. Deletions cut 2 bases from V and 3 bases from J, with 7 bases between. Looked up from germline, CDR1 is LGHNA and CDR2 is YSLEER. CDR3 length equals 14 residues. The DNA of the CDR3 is TGCGCCAGCAGCCAACACCAAGCTAATGAAAAACTGTTTTTT. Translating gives CASSQHQANEKLFF.

CDR3 coding DNA: TGTGCCAGCAGCTTATCCGGGGGGAACACTGAAGCTTTCTTT. Translation gives CASSLSGGNTEAFF. The chain recombines TRBV7-6 with TRBJ1-1; tentatively, D is TRBD1 (5 bases). The germline V and J ends were trimmed by 2 bases and 1 base, with 8 bases remaining between them. Germline lookup yields CDR1 SGHVS and CDR2 FNYEAQ. The CDR3 runs to 14 residues.

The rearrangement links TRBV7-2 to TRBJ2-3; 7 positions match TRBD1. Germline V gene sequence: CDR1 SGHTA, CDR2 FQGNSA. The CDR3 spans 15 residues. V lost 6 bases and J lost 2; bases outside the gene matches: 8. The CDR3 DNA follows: TGTGCCAGCAGTCCCGGGACAGACTTCACAGATACGCAGTATTTT. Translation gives CASSPGTDFTDTQYF.

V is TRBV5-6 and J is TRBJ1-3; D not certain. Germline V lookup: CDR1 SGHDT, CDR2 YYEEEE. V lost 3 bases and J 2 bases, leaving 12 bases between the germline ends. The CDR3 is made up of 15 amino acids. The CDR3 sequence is CASSSYRKAGNTIYF. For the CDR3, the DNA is TGTGCCAGCAGCTCCTACAGAAAAGCTGGAAACACCATATATTTT.

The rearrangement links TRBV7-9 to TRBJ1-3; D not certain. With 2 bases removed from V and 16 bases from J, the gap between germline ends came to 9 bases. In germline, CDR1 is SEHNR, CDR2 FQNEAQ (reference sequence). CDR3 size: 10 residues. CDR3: CASSLNGLYF. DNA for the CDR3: TGTGCCAGCAGCTTAAATGGGTTGTATTTT.

The CDR3 nucleotides are TGTGCCAGCAGCTTGGCCCTAGCTAGGAATGAGCAGTTCTTC. Its protein is CASSLALARNEQFF. The rearrangement links TRBV5-4 to TRBJ2-1, with D possibly being TRBD2 (5 bases). V was clipped by 0 bases and J by 7 bases, with 11 bases between them. The CDR3 has 14 amino acids. Germline V CDR1 and CDR2: SGHNT, YYREEE (reference sequence).

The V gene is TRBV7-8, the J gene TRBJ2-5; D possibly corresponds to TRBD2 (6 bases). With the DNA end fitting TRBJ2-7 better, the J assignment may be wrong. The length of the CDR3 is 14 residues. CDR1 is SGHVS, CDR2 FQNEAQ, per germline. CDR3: CASSLAGSAYEQYF. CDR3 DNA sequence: TGTGCCAGCAGCTTAGCCGGGAGTGCGTACGAGCAGTACTTC.

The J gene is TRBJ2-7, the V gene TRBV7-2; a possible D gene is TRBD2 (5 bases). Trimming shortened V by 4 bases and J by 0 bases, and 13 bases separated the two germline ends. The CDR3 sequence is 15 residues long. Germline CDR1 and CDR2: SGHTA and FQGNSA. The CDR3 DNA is TGTGCCAGCAGCTCCCAGCGGAGCAGCTCCTACGAGCAGTACTTC. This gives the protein CASSSQRSSSYEQYF.

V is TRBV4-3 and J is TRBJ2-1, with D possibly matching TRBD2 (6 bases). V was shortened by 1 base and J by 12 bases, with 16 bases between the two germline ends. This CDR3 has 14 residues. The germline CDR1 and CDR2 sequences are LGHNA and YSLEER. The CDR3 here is CASSQVSGVFGQFF. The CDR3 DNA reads TGCGCCAGCAGCCAAGTTTCGGGAGTCTTTGGGCAGTTCTTC.

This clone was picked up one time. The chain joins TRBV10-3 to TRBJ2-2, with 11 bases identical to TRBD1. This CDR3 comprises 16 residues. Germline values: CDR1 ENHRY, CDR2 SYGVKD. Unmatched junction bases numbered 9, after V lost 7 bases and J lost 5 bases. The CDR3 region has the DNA TGTGCCATCAACCTAGGACAGGGGGCTTTGACCGGGGAGCTGTTTTTT. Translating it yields CAINLGQGALTGELFF.

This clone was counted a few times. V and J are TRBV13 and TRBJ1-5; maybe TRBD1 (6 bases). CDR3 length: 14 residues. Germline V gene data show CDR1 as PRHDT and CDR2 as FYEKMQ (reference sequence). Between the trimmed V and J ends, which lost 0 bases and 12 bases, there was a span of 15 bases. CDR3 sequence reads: CASSLGTGLKDQHF. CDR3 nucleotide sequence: TGTGCCAGCAGCTTAGGGACAGGCCTGAAGGACCAGCATTTT.

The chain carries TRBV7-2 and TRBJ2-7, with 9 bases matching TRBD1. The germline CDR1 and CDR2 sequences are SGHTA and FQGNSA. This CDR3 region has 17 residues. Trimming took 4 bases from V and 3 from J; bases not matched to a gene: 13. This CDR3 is CASSSTGTGILLYEQYF. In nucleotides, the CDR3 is TGTGCCAGCAGCTCGACCGGGACAGGGATACTTCTCTACGAGCAGTACTTC.

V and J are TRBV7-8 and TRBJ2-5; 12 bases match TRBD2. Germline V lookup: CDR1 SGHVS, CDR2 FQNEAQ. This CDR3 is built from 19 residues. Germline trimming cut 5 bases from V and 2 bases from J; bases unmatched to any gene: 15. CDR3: CASSLSRASGRAKQETQYF. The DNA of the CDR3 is TGTGCCAGCAGCCTCTCTCGGGCTAGCGGGAGGGCTAAACAAGAGACCCAGTACTTC.

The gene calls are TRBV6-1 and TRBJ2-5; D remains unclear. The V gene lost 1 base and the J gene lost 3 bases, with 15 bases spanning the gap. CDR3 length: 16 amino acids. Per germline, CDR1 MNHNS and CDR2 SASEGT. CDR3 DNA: TGTGCCAGCAGTGAAGTGAGCTGGGCAAACGAAGAGACCCAGTACTTC. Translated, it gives CASSEVSWANEETQYF.

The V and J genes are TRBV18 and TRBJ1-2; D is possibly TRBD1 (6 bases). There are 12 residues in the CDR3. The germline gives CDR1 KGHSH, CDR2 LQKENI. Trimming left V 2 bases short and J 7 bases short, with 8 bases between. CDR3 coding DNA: TGTGCCAGCTCACCAGGGGGCGGTGGCTACACCTTC. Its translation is CASSPGGGGYTF. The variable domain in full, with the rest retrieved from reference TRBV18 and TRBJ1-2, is NAGVMQNPRHLVRRRGQEARLRCSPMKGHSHVYWYRQLPEEGLKFMVYLQKENIIDESGMPKERFSAEFPKEGPSILRIQQVVRGDSAAYFCASSPGGGGYTFGSGTRLTVV.

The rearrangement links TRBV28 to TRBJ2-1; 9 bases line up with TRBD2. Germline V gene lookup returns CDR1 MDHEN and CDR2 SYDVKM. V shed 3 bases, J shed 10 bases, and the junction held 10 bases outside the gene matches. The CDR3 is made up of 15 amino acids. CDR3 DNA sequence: TGTGCCAGCAGTTTTTGGGGGACAGCGGGGGGCGAGCAGTTCTTC. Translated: CASSFWGTAGGEQFF.

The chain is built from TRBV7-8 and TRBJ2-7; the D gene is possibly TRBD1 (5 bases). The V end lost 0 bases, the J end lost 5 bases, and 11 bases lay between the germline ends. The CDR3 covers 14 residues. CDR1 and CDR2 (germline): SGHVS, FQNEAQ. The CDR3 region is CASSLAYQGHEQYF. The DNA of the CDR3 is TGTGCCAGCAGCTTAGCCTACCAGGGCCACGAGCAGTACTTC.